Below are 21 T cell receptor beta chains sequenced from a single sample in a study of T cell changes during pregnancy in multiple sclerosis. The protocol was immunoSEQ multiplex PCR, while the TCRdb copy is restricted to in-frame clones and leaves out a portion. Altogether 50,000 to 65,000 clones are present, around 90% being singletons, with the ten largest covering around 1.3%. Sequences were derived from peripheral blood, sampled in the second trimester of pregnancy. These receptors were obtained from a female donor with multiple sclerosis, enrolled in a pregnancy study.

The chain employs TRBV4-2 and TRBJ1-5; D unresolved. CDR3 length: 17 residues. Trimming removed 2 bases at V and 0 bases at J, with 14 bases between. From germline, CDR1 is LGHNA and CDR2 YNFKEQ. In DNA, the CDR3 is TGTGCCAGCAGCCAAAAACTGGGCAGGTATAGCAATCAGCCCCAGCATTTT. This sequence encodes CASSQKLGRYSNQPQHF.

The chain uses TRBV6-5 and TRBJ1-2; 9 nucleotides align to TRBD1. J gave up 4 bases and V 2 bases, and 2 bases lay outside the gene matches. Germline CDR1 is MNHEY and CDR2 is SVGAGI. The CDR3 is 14 residues long. The CDR3 loop is CASSYTGGSYGYTF. The CDR3 DNA reads TGTGCCAGCAGTTACACAGGGGGCAGCTATGGCTACACCTTC.

The V and J genes are TRBV9 and TRBJ1-2, with TRBD1 matching 11 bases. V lost 2 bases to trimming and J lost 8 bases; unmatched junction nucleotides: 8. This CDR3 contains 15 residues. CDR1 and CDR2 from the germline V gene are SGDLS and YYNGEE. In DNA form, the CDR3 reads TGTGCCAGCAGCGTTTTCGGACAGGGGGCGGGGGGCTACACCTTC. Amino acids: CASSVFGQGAGGYTF.

This clone was seen only once. This chain links TRBV9 with TRBJ2-5, with 8 positions matching TRBD1. The CDR3 spans 15 residues. CDR1 is SGDLS, CDR2 YYNGEE, per germline. Unmatched junction bases numbered 8, after V lost 3 bases and J lost 4 bases. The DNA for the CDR3 is TGTGCCAGCAGCGCCGGGACAGGAGAATCAGAGACCCAGTACTTC. This gives the protein CASSAGTGESETQYF.

CDR3 amino acids: CATARGLDSNQPQHF. DNA for the CDR3: TGTGCCACCGCTCGGGGTCTGGATAGCAATCAGCCCCAGCATTTT. This chain joins TRBV10-3 and TRBJ1-5; D ambiguous. CDR1 and CDR2 (germline): ENHRY, SYGVKD. Trimming shortened V by 10 bases and J by 0 bases, and 16 bases separated the two germline ends. This CDR3 contains 15 residues.

The chain couples TRBV2 to TRBJ1-4, with 10 nucleotides matching TRBD1. CDR1 and CDR2 (germline): SNHLY, FYNNEI. The CDR3 spans 13 residues. With 11 bases clipped from V and 6 bases from J, the junction kept 6 bases outside the gene matches. The CDR3 loop is CAGSGTGDEKLFF. The CDR3 DNA follows: TGTGCCGGGTCCGGGACAGGGGATGAAAAACTGTTTTTT.

The V call is TRBV18, the J call TRBJ2-7; D is ambiguous. The germline V gene has CDR1 KGHSH and CDR2 LQKENI. The CDR3 is made up of 13 amino acids. The germline V and J ends were trimmed by 2 bases and 0 bases, with 5 bases remaining between them. The DNA for the CDR3 is TGTGCCAGCTCACCATTTAGCTCCTACGAGCAGTACTTC. It is translated as CASSPFSSYEQYF.

This chain uses TRBV13 with TRBJ1-2; 10 nucleotides align to TRBD1. This CDR3 spans 15 amino acids. Trimming took 5 bases from V and 4 from J; bases not matched to a gene: 7. Germline V lookup: CDR1 PRHDT, CDR2 FYEKMQ (reference sequence). This chain's CDR3 is CASSPRQGAFYGYTF. The CDR3 nucleotides are TGTGCCAGCAGCCCACGACAGGGGGCGTTCTATGGCTACACCTTC.

The V gene is TRBV9, the J gene TRBJ1-2; D uncertain. Germline CDR1 is SGDLS and CDR2 is YYNGEE. CDR3 length: 22 residues. Deletions cut 0 bases from V and 0 bases from J, with 30 bases between. The CDR3 spells CASSVAKALGSQLDKANYGYTF. Here the CDR3 DNA reads TGTGCCAGCAGCGTAGCAAAGGCCCTGGGCAGTCAATTAGATAAAGCTAACTATGGCTACACCTTC.

The chain joins TRBV6-5 to TRBJ1-2; weak D call: TRBD1 (5 bases). This CDR3 has 15 residues. Germline V gives CDR1 MNHEY, CDR2 SVGAGI. V lost 0 bases and J lost 8, with 16 bases in between. CDR3 nucleotides: TGTGCCAGCAGTTACTCGCTCCAGGGTACCTTGGGCTACACCTTC. Protein sequence: CASSYSLQGTLGYTF.

This rearrangement joins TRBV7-9 to TRBJ1-5, with D hard to call. From germline, CDR1 is SEHNR and CDR2 FQNEAQ (reference sequence). The CDR3 runs to 18 residues. V lost 2 bases, J lost 3 bases, and 20 bases lay in between. CDR3 nucleotide sequence: TGTGCCAGCAGCTTAATCCAAGCCTTGCAGGCAACCAATCAGCCCCAGCATTTT. The encoded protein is CASSLIQALQATNQPQHF.

This chain connects TRBV7-2 to TRBJ1-4; 7 bases fit TRBD1. The germline gives CDR1 SGHTA, CDR2 FQGNSA. J was trimmed by 13 bases and V by 2 bases; bases with no gene match: 7. The CDR3 is 13 residues long. The CDR3 coding sequence is TGTGCCAGCAGCTTAAGACAGGGTAGTGGACTGTTTTTT. Its translation is CASSLRQGSGLFF.

V and J are TRBV19 and TRBJ2-7, with D tentatively TRBD1 (6 bases). Between the trimmed V and J ends, which lost 10 bases and 5 bases, there was a span of 15 bases. In germline, CDR1 is LNHDA, CDR2 SQIVND (reference sequence). The CDR3 totals 12 residues. The CDR3 DNA is TGTGCCACCAGGGGCCCCCCCCACGAGCAGTACTTC. Translating it yields CATRGPPHEQYF.

The CDR3 reads CASSRERGAPYEQYF. Written as DNA, the CDR3 is TGTGCCAGCAGCCGGGAGCGGGGGGCCCCCTACGAGCAGTACTTC. The V gene is TRBV7-2, the J gene TRBJ2-7; 9 bases line up with TRBD2. Germline assignment: CDR1 SGHTA and CDR2 FQGNSA. The CDR3 sequence is 15 residues long. The junction had 7 bases not matched to a gene; V was cut back by 5 bases and J by 2 bases.

V usage is TRBV11-2 and J usage is TRBJ2-5; 8 bases are shared with TRBD1. The length of the CDR3 is 16 residues. V lost 5 bases, J lost 4 bases, and 12 bases stayed unmatched. Germline V lookup: CDR1 SGHAT, CDR2 FQNNGV. The CDR3: CASSLTDRGGRETQYF. The DNA for the CDR3 is TGTGCCAGCAGCCTAACCGACAGGGGTGGACGAGAGACCCAGTACTTC.

The J gene is TRBJ2-5, the V gene TRBV6-1, with D tentatively TRBD2 (6 bases). The CDR3 runs to 13 residues. The ends were cut back, 10 bases at V and 2 bases at J, with 14 bases in the middle. Germline CDR1 MNHNS, CDR2 SASEGT. The CDR3 here is CAMGRTDQETQYF. The CDR3 DNA is TGTGCCATGGGGAGGACTGATCAAGAGACCCAGTACTTC.

The chain recombines TRBV19 with TRBJ1-1; 7 bases align to TRBD1. After removal of 6 bases from V and 6 bases from J, the junction contained 7 bases not matched to a gene. CDR1 is LNHDA, CDR2 SQIVND, per germline (reference sequence). The CDR3 spans 13 residues. The CDR3 is CASSAGGWAEAFF. In DNA form, the CDR3 reads TGTGCCAGTAGCGCAGGGGGATGGGCTGAAGCTTTCTTT.

The chain is built from TRBV5-6 and TRBJ2-7, with D possibly being TRBD2 (5 bases). Trimming left V 6 bases short and J 2 bases short, with 12 bases between. Germline values: CDR1 SGHDT, CDR2 YYEEEE. CDR3 length equals 13 residues. The CDR3 loop is CASNSALTYEQYF. The CDR3 coding sequence is TGTGCCAGCAATAGCGCCTTGACCTACGAGCAGTACTTC.

The chain is built from TRBV18 and TRBJ1-6; D remains ambiguous. V was clipped by 6 bases and J by 9 bases, with 18 bases between them. This CDR3 is 15 amino acids long. The V gene's germline CDR1 is KGHSH and CDR2 LQKENI. The CDR3 reads CASSQTDGEFSPLHF. The CDR3 coding sequence is TGTGCCAGCTCCCAGACGGACGGGGAGTTTTCACCCCTCCACTTT.

This clone was detected only once. The V gene is TRBV6-5, the J gene TRBJ2-7; 7 positions match TRBD1. From germline, CDR1 is MNHEY and CDR2 SVGAGI. The CDR3 covers 14 residues. V gave up 6 bases and J gave up 3 bases; unmatched junction bases: 8. The CDR3 nucleotides are TGTGCCAGCAGCTATGGGACAGAATACTACGAGCAGTACTTC. As protein: CASSYGTEYYEQYF.

This chain joins TRBV2 and TRBJ1-5, with D tentatively TRBD1 (6 bases). V was shortened by 8 bases and J by 9 bases, with 20 bases between the two germline ends. CDR3 size: 14 residues. Germline CDR1 is SNHLY and CDR2 is FYNNEI. This CDR3 reads CASSQGRDTRPQHF. CDR3 sequence (DNA): TGTGCCAGCTCACAGGGAAGGGATACGAGGCCCCAGCATTTT.